Listed below are T cell receptor beta chains from one sample, sequenced in a study of blood T cell repertoires in COVID-19. Using immunoSEQ multiplex PCR, the repertoire was profiled, and TCRdb retains in-frame clones only, with some absent. This sample carries a few hundred thousand clones, 70% to 90% of them seen once, and the ten largest clones take roughly 6.7%. The sequencing sample was made of PBMCs or T cells enriched from blood (not recorded which). These TCRs come from a woman aged 45-60 years who had been exposed to COVID-19. Both conserved end residues are part of each CDR3. D genes are given only for firm matches. Rows may omit the clone size; those that give it use once, few, many or a size class.

clone_size: once; d_call: TRBD1; v_call: TRBV11-1; j_call: TRBJ2-7; cdr3_nt: TGTGCCAGCAGCTCCTCAGGGGTACAGGGGGACGAGCAGTACTTC; cdr3_aa: CASSSSGVQGDEQYF
clone_size: NA; d_call: TRBD2; v_call: TRBV13; j_call: TRBJ2-1; cdr3_nt: TGTGCCAGCAGCTTATTGAGCGGGGGCGGCTCCTACAATGAGCAGTTCTTC; cdr3_aa: CASSLLSGGGSYNEQFF
clone_size: NA; d_call: TRBD2; v_call: TRBV3-1/TRBV3-2; j_call: TRBJ2-3; cdr3_nt: TGTGCCAGCAGCCAAGGGAGTAGCGGGGGTGATACGCAGTATTTT; cdr3_aa: CASSQGSSGGDTQYF
clone_size: once; d_call: TRBD1; v_call: TRBV28; j_call: TRBJ2-4; cdr3_nt: TGTGCCAGCAGTTTAACAGGGGAAGCAAACATTCAGTACTTC; cdr3_aa: CASSLTGEANIQYF
clone_size: NA; d_call: TRBD1; v_call: TRBV19; j_call: TRBJ2-7; cdr3_nt: TGTGCCAGTAGTCTTTCCGGGACAGGGTACTACGAGCAGTACTTC; cdr3_aa: CASSLSGTGYYEQYF
clone_size: few; d_call: NA; v_call: TRBV24-1; j_call: TRBJ1-5; cdr3_nt: TGTGCCACCAGTCGTCCAGGCCCCGATCAGCCCCAGCATTTT; cdr3_aa: CATSRPGPDQPQHF
clone_size: NA; d_call: NA; v_call: TRBV23-1; j_call: TRBJ2-3; cdr3_nt: TGCGCCAGCAGTCATAGGAAGTCACAGCCCCCACGCACAGATACGCAGTATTTT; cdr3_aa: CASSHRKSQPPRTDTQYF
clone_size: NA; d_call: NA; v_call: TRBV2; j_call: TRBJ1-1; cdr3_nt: TGTGCCAGCAGTGCACAGTACACTGAAGCTTTCTTT; cdr3_aa: CASSAQYTEAFF
clone_size: NA; d_call: NA; v_call: TRBV19; j_call: TRBJ1-4; cdr3_nt: TGTGCCAGTAGTACACCGGGGATTCCGTTTTATGATGAAAAACTGTTTTTT; cdr3_aa: CASSTPGIPFYDEKLFF
clone_size: NA; d_call: TRBD1; v_call: TRBV10-3; j_call: TRBJ1-2; cdr3_nt: TGTGCCATCAGTGGGGACAGGATGTTTGGCTACACCTTC; cdr3_aa: CAISGDRMFGYTF
clone_size: NA; d_call: NA; v_call: TRBV18; j_call: TRBJ2-1; cdr3_nt: TGTGCCAGCTCACCACCGGGCAGTCGACCCTACAATGAGCAGTTCTTC; cdr3_aa: CASSPPGSRPYNEQFF
clone_size: NA; d_call: TRBD1; v_call: TRBV6-5; j_call: TRBJ2-7; cdr3_nt: TGTGCCAGCAGGGCCGGGACAGAGTACGAGCAGTACTTC; cdr3_aa: CASRAGTEYEQYF
clone_size: NA; d_call: TRBD1; v_call: TRBV9; j_call: TRBJ1-1; cdr3_nt: TGTGCCAGCAGCCCTGATCCAGGGGGCGCATTTGGTGAAGCTTTCTTT; cdr3_aa: CASSPDPGGAFGEAFF
clone_size: NA; d_call: NA; v_call: TRBV29-1; j_call: TRBJ1-2; cdr3_nt: TGCAGCGCCGGGGGGGGACCTAACTATGGCTACACCTTC; cdr3_aa: CSAGGGPNYGYTF
clone_size: NA; d_call: NA; v_call: TRBV10-1; j_call: TRBJ2-1; cdr3_nt: TGCGCCAGCAGTTCGACAGGAAACAATGAGCAGTTCTTC; cdr3_aa: CASSSTGNNEQFF
clone_size: NA; d_call: TRBD1; v_call: TRBV6-2/TRBV6-3; j_call: TRBJ2-7; cdr3_nt: TGTGCCAGCAGTCGGCCGAGACAGGGAACCTACGAGCAGTACTTC; cdr3_aa: CASSRPRQGTYEQYF
clone_size: NA; d_call: TRBD2; v_call: TRBV2; j_call: TRBJ2-3; cdr3_nt: TGTGCCAGCAGTGATTCCCCGACTAGCGGGACTACAGATACGCAGTATTTT; cdr3_aa: CASSDSPTSGTTDTQYF
clone_size: NA; d_call: TRBD1; v_call: TRBV9; j_call: TRBJ1-1; cdr3_nt: TGTGCCAGCAGCGTCAGGACAGGGGACGCTGAAGCTTTCTTT; cdr3_aa: CASSVRTGDAEAFF
clone_size: NA; d_call: TRBD1; v_call: TRBV15; j_call: TRBJ1-5; cdr3_nt: TGTGCCACCAGCAGAGCTCGCCAGGACAGGGTCCAGCCCCAGCATTTT; cdr3_aa: CATSRARQDRVQPQHF
clone_size: NA; d_call: TRBD2; v_call: TRBV5-1; j_call: TRBJ2-1; cdr3_nt: TGCGCCAGCAGCTCCCGTGGGGAGGGTAGGGGCAATGAGCAGTTCTTC; cdr3_aa: CASSSRGEGRGNEQFF
clone_size: NA; d_call: NA; v_call: TRBV12-3/TRBV12-4; j_call: TRBJ1-2; cdr3_nt: TGTGCCAGCAGCCACAGGGACTATGGCTACACCTTC; cdr3_aa: CASSHRDYGYTF
clone_size: NA; d_call: NA; v_call: TRBV7-2; j_call: TRBJ1-1; cdr3_nt: TGTGCCAGCAGCGTAGAGAGGTCCAACACTGAAGCTTTCTTT; cdr3_aa: CASSVERSNTEAFF
clone_size: NA; d_call: TRBD1; v_call: TRBV6-5; j_call: TRBJ1-2; cdr3_nt: TGTGCCAGCAGTTGGGCGACAGGGGCTAACTATGGCTACACCTTC; cdr3_aa: CASSWATGANYGYTF
clone_size: NA; d_call: TRBD2; v_call: TRBV28; j_call: TRBJ2-3; cdr3_nt: TGTGCCAGCAGTCGGACGGGGGGGCGGACAGATACGCAGTATTTT; cdr3_aa: CASSRTGGRTDTQYF
clone_size: NA; d_call: TRBD1; v_call: TRBV6-5; j_call: TRBJ2-2; cdr3_nt: TGTGCCAGCAGTTCCCCGAGGACAGGGAACACCGGGGAGCTGTTTTTT; cdr3_aa: CASSSPRTGNTGELFF
clone_size: NA; d_call: NA; v_call: TRBV9; j_call: TRBJ1-1; cdr3_nt: TGTGCCAGCAGCCCATCAGGGATTGAAGCTTTCTTT; cdr3_aa: CASSPSGIEAFF
clone_size: NA; d_call: NA; v_call: TRBV6-4; j_call: TRBJ1-1; cdr3_nt: TGTGCCAGCAGTGTGACAGCGAACACTGAAGCTTTCTTT; cdr3_aa: CASSVTANTEAFF
clone_size: once; d_call: TRBD2; v_call: TRBV19; j_call: TRBJ2-7; cdr3_nt: TGTGCCAGTAGTATTCCCGGACTAGCTGTCGAGCAGTACTTC; cdr3_aa: CASSIPGLAVEQYF
clone_size: NA; d_call: TRBD1; v_call: TRBV6-5; j_call: TRBJ1-5; cdr3_nt: TGTGCCAGCGCCTGGGGACAGAACAATCAGCCCCAGCATTTT; cdr3_aa: CASAWGQNNQPQHF
clone_size: NA; d_call: NA; v_call: TRBV23-1; j_call: TRBJ1-3; cdr3_nt: TGCGCCAGCAGTCACGCCTTTCCCGGACGGGGCTCTGGAAACACCATATATTTT; cdr3_aa: CASSHAFPGRGSGNTIYF
clone_size: NA; d_call: NA; v_call: TRBV28; j_call: TRBJ1-2; cdr3_nt: TGTGCCAGCAGTCGACAGGTAATCGACGCCACTTATGGCTACACCTTC; cdr3_aa: CASSRQVIDATYGYTF
clone_size: NA; d_call: NA; v_call: TRBV19; j_call: TRBJ1-1; cdr3_nt: TGTGCCAGTAGGATACAGGGTATGAACACTGAAGCTTTCTTT; cdr3_aa: CASRIQGMNTEAFF
clone_size: NA; d_call: NA; v_call: TRBV6-1; j_call: TRBJ1-2; cdr3_nt: TGTGCCAGCAGTGAACAGGGGAAAACTTATGGCTACACCTTC; cdr3_aa: CASSEQGKTYGYTF
clone_size: NA; d_call: TRBD1; v_call: TRBV11-1; j_call: TRBJ1-2; cdr3_nt: TGTGCCAGCAGCCTGGACAGGGCTGGAGGCTACACCTTC; cdr3_aa: CASSLDRAGGYTF
clone_size: NA; d_call: TRBD1; v_call: TRBV28; j_call: TRBJ2-2; cdr3_nt: TGTGCCAGCAGTCGCAGGGGGCCTAGCACCGGGGAGCTGTTTTTT; cdr3_aa: CASSRRGPSTGELFF
clone_size: NA; d_call: TRBD1; v_call: TRBV7-3; j_call: TRBJ1-1; cdr3_nt: TGTGCCAGCAGCCCCGACAGGGGTCGGGGGAGGACTGAAGCTTTCTTT; cdr3_aa: CASSPDRGRGRTEAFF
clone_size: few; d_call: TRBD1; v_call: TRBV10-3; j_call: TRBJ1-1; cdr3_nt: TGTGCCATCAGTGAGTCGGGGGCAGGGGGTTTCTTT; cdr3_aa: CAISESGAGGFF